The present TCR beta chain was sequenced within a study of blood T cell repertoires in COVID-19. Study-level information: The United States, Italy and Spain provided the acute and convalescent COVID-19 samples. PBMCs, B-cell-depleted T cells, or T cells were the source of the cDNA or gDNA that made up the material.

Germline values: CDR1 LNHDA, CDR2 SQIVND (reference sequence). The CDR3 totals 17 residues. Trimming at V came to 5 bases and at J to 4 bases, leaving 13 bases not matched to a gene. The assay was immunoSEQ multiplex PCR, and TCRdb's table has in-frame clones only and misses some. This table has around 100,000 clones, 90% to 95% appearing once. Points on this clone: In the same sample, other DNA sequences code for this CDR3.

This TCR came from a man aged 45-65 years with active COVID-19. The chain joins TRBV19 to TRBJ1-2; 10 bases align to TRBD1. Sample: peripheral blood. CDR3 DNA: TGTGCCAGTAGTTCGGGGAGGGACAGGGGACGCGCCTATGGCTACACCTTC. It yields the protein CASSSGRDRGRAYGYTF.